The 24 T cell receptor beta chains below all came from one sample that was sequenced in a study of beta chain features in type 1 diabetes. These receptors are not linked to any known antigen. Expressed TCRB transcripts were sequenced after all isolated RNA was converted to cDNA. Sequencing used immunoSEQ multiplex PCR; TCRdb keeps in-frame clones, though not all of them. The sample contains 600,000 to 700,000 clones, roughly an eighth of which appear only once. Study-wide results and limits: A moderate, significant TCRB CDR3 shortening appeared in type 1 diabetes across four CD4+ subsets.

The sequenced material came from naive CD4+ T cells from blood. The source is a man aged 18 to 29 with type 1 diabetes.

This clone has more than one count but fewer than ten. This chain links TRBV30 with TRBJ1-1, with D tentatively TRBD1 (6 bases). The V and J ends lost 3 bases and 6 bases respectively, with 17 bases between them. This CDR3 spans 14 amino acids. Per the germline V gene, CDR1 is GTSNPN and CDR2 is SVGIG (reference sequence). CDR3 sequence (DNA): TGTGCCTGGAGCCTTCTTACAGGGAGGGCTGAAGCTTTCTTT. It is translated as CAWSLLTGRAEAFF.

This clone was observed a few times. The chain links TRBV2 to TRBJ2-1; TRBD1 matches 7 bases. The CDR3 runs to 13 residues. From germline, CDR1 is SNHLY and CDR2 FYNNEI. Germline trimming cut 7 bases from V and 3 bases from J; bases unmatched to any gene: 3. CDR3 loop: CASIGTDYNEQFF. CDR3 DNA: TGTGCCAGCATTGGGACAGACTACAATGAGCAGTTCTTC.

The chain has TRBV18 and TRBJ1-5; D perhaps matches TRBD1 (6 bases). The CDR3 extends over 13 amino acids. V lost 6 bases and J 12 bases, leaving 18 bases between the germline ends. CDR1 KGHSH and CDR2 LQKENI come from the germline V gene. The CDR3 loop is CASSPAAGGDQHF. The CDR3 DNA sequence: TGTGCCAGCTCGCCCGCGGCGGGGGGCGACCAGCATTTT.

This clone was detected only a few times. The chain has TRBV4-2 and TRBJ1-3; D is perhaps TRBD1 (5 bases). V was clipped by 0 bases and J by 2 bases, with 14 bases between them. The CDR3 has 17 residues. The germline V gene encodes CDR1 LGHNA and CDR2 YNFKEQ. CDR3 coding DNA: TGTGCCAGCAGCCAAGATCTCGGGGCGATGACTGGAAACACCATATATTTT. The encoded protein is CASSQDLGAMTGNTIYF.

The chain recombines TRBV30 with TRBJ1-2; 9 bases match TRBD1. J gave up 7 bases and V 5 bases, and 14 bases lay outside the gene matches. Per germline, CDR1 GTSNPN and CDR2 SVGIG (reference sequence). The CDR3 has 15 residues. DNA for the CDR3: TGTGCCTGGGTTGAGACAGGGGGAAGGTGGGGTGGCTACACCTTC. Its translation is CAWVETGGRWGGYTF.

This clone was counted only a few times. This sequence joins TRBV6-5 and TRBJ2-3; D is perhaps TRBD2 (5 bases). The germline V gene has CDR1 MNHEY and CDR2 SVGAGI. The CDR3 loop spans 14 amino acids. Trimming left V 0 bases short and J 6 bases short, with 10 bases between. The CDR3 loop is CASSYSSPGDTQYF. The CDR3 DNA reads TGTGCCAGCAGTTACTCGAGTCCGGGGGATACGCAGTATTTT.

This clone has only a few counts. This chain links TRBV10-3 with TRBJ2-2, with D unclear. Germline V gene data show CDR1 as ENHRY and CDR2 as SYGVKD. The CDR3 consists of 16 residues. Trimming shortened V by 0 bases and J by 1 base, and 9 bases separated the two germline ends. CDR3 residues: CAISESVTQNTGELFF. The DNA for the CDR3 is TGTGCCATCAGTGAGTCGGTCACCCAGAACACCGGGGAGCTGTTTTTT.

The table lists this clone with a few counts. The J gene is TRBJ2-3, the V gene TRBV7-3, with 8 bases aligning to TRBD2. The length of the CDR3 is 14 residues. V was clipped by 4 bases and J by 5 bases; unmatched bases: 5. Germline V gene data show CDR1 as SGHTA and CDR2 as FQGTGA. CDR3: CASSSGGAVDTQYF. CDR3 sequence (DNA): TGTGCCAGCAGCTCCGGGGGGGCCGTAGATACGCAGTATTTT.

J is TRBJ1-5 and V is TRBV6-5; a possible D gene is TRBD1 (5 bases). The CDR3 runs to 14 residues. Per the germline V gene, CDR1 is MNHEY and CDR2 is SVGAGI. The ends were cut back, 6 bases at V and 1 base at J, with 10 bases in the middle. The chain's CDR3 is CASRPGTSNQPQHF. The CDR3 nucleotides read TGTGCCAGCAGACCCGGGACCAGCAATCAGCCCCAGCATTTT.

This clone has a handful of counts. CDR3 coding DNA: TGTGCCAGCAGCGTATCAACTAGCGGGGGTTACAATGAGCAGTTCTTC. Protein sequence: CASSVSTSGGYNEQFF. The chain couples TRBV9 to TRBJ2-1; 11 bases agree with TRBD2. Trimming at V came to 1 base and at J to 4 bases, leaving 4 bases not matched to a gene. Germline V gene lookup returns CDR1 SGDLS and CDR2 YYNGEE. The CDR3 runs 16 residues.

The chain couples TRBV7-9 to TRBJ1-3; no definite D call. The CDR3 runs 14 residues. From germline, CDR1 is SEHNR and CDR2 FQNEAQ (reference sequence). V lost 4 bases to trimming and J lost 2 bases, with 9 bases between them. Here the CDR3 reads CASSYEGTGNTIYF. The CDR3 region has the DNA TGTGCCAGCAGCTACGAGGGAACTGGAAACACCATATATTTT.

The V call is TRBV19, the J call TRBJ1-6; D is uncertain. Germline lookup yields CDR1 LNHDA and CDR2 SQIVND (reference sequence). The CDR3 runs 15 residues. V shed 3 bases and J shed 10 bases, with 16 bases lying between them. The CDR3 DNA is TGTGCCAGTAGTATTGTAGGAGGGAACGAGTCACCCCTCCACTTT. Its protein is CASSIVGGNESPLHF.

The chain uses TRBV27 and TRBJ2-7; TRBD1 agrees at 7 bases. The CDR3 loop spans 14 amino acids. Germline assignment: CDR1 MNHEY and CDR2 SMNVEV (reference sequence). V lost 6 bases and J lost 2; bases outside the gene matches: 7. The CDR3 here is CASRGTGQAYEQYF. The CDR3 DNA reads TGTGCCAGCAGAGGAACCGGACAGGCCTACGAGCAGTACTTC.

This clone was observed a few times. The chain joins TRBV30 to TRBJ2-5, with 9 bases that match TRBD2. Germline trimming cut 4 bases from V and 5 bases from J; bases unmatched to any gene: 11. In germline, CDR1 is GTSNPN, CDR2 SVGIG (reference sequence). This CDR3 comprises 15 residues. The CDR3 nucleotides are TGTGCCTGGACCCTCGGGGGACTAGCAGGGGAGACCCAGTACTTC. It yields the protein CAWTLGGLAGETQYF. The full variable domain, in which reference TRBV30 and TRBJ2-5 provide the parts outside the CDR3, is SQTIHQWPATLVQPVGSPLSLECTVEGTSNPNLYWYRQAAGRGLQLLFYSVGIGQISSEVPQNLSASRPQDRQFILSSKKLLLSDSGFYLCAWTLGGLAGETQYFGPGTRLLVL.

The chain is built from TRBV27 and TRBJ1-5, with no clear D. The CDR3 contains 16 residues. Germline assignment: CDR1 MNHEY and CDR2 SMNVEV (reference sequence). Between the trimmed V and J ends, which lost 7 bases and 5 bases, there was a span of 21 bases. In nucleotides, the CDR3 is TGTGCCAGCAAAGAGGGCAGCTTGGGTGGGTATCAGCCCCAGCATTTT. Translated: CASKEGSLGGYQPQHF.

In its sample, this clone was seen a few times. CDR3 loop: CASSFGQGAGNEQFF. CDR3 coding DNA: TGTGCCAGCAGTTTTGGACAGGGGGCTGGCAATGAGCAGTTCTTC. V is TRBV11-3 and J is TRBJ2-1; TRBD1 matches 11 bases. Trimming removed 6 bases from V and 6 bases from J; junction bases left unmatched: 7. The CDR3 loop spans 15 amino acids. Germline lookup yields CDR1 SGHNT and CDR2 YENEEA.

The gene calls are TRBV6-5 and TRBJ2-5; weak D call: TRBD1 (6 bases). Germline CDR1 is MNHEY and CDR2 is SVGAGI. V lost 0 bases and J 5 bases, leaving 13 bases between the germline ends. The CDR3 is 15 amino acids. For the CDR3, the DNA is TGTGCCAGCAGTTACTCCTGGACAGCCCTGGAGACCCAGTACTTC. Translation: CASSYSWTALETQYF.

The chain links TRBV20-1 to TRBJ1-1, with no clear D. Germline loops: CDR1 DFQATT, CDR2 SNEGSKA (reference sequence). There are 11 residues in the CDR3. Trimming left V 1 base short and J 6 bases short, with 6 bases between. CDR3 DNA sequence: TGCAGTGCTAGAGCGGCCCCTGAAGCTTTCTTT. It specifies CSARAAPEAFF.

This chain links TRBV29-1 with TRBJ2-3; the D is unclear. Trimming left V 3 bases short and J 1 base short, with 8 bases between. The germline CDR1 and CDR2 sequences are SQVTM and ANQGSEA. This CDR3 is 13 amino acids long. The chain's CDR3 is CSVEAGGTDTQYF. CDR3 sequence (DNA): TGCAGCGTTGAGGCTGGGGGCACAGATACGCAGTATTTT.

This clone came up a few times. The chain recombines TRBV7-9 with TRBJ2-2, with D unresolved. The germline V gene encodes CDR1 SEHNR and CDR2 FQNEAQ (reference sequence). The CDR3 contains 10 residues. V lost 10 bases, J lost 8 bases, and 8 bases lay in between. In DNA form, the CDR3 reads TGTGCCACCCAACAAGGGGAGCTGTTTTTT. Translation gives CATQQGELFF.

V gene TRBV29-1 combines with J gene TRBJ2-5, with D possibly TRBD2 on 7 matching bases. The CDR3 length is 12 residues. Germline CDR1 is SQVTM and CDR2 is ANQGSEA. Trimming removed 7 bases at V and 5 bases at J, with 14 bases between. The CDR3 DNA reads TGCAGCGCGAGGGGGGGAGCGGAGACCCAGTACTTC. Residues: CSARGGAETQYF.

The rearrangement joins TRBV18 to TRBJ1-2; TRBD1 matches 7 bases. In germline, CDR1 is KGHSH, CDR2 LQKENI. The CDR3 extends over 14 amino acids. Trimming at V came to 0 bases and at J to 7 bases, leaving 5 bases not matched to a gene. The CDR3 DNA sequence: TGTGCCAGCTCACCACCTAACAGGGGAGGTGGCTACACCTTC. This sequence encodes CASSPPNRGGGYTF.

This clone was detected a few times. V is TRBV14 and J is TRBJ2-5; 13 bases are a match to TRBD2. With V trimmed by 4 bases and J by 5 bases, 13 bases remained unmatched. The CDR3 extends over 18 amino acids. CDR1 is SGHDN and CDR2 is FVKESK in the germline V gene. The CDR3 loop is CASSPLPGTSGVLETQYF. For the CDR3, the DNA is TGTGCCAGCAGCCCCCTTCCCGGGACTAGCGGGGTGTTGGAGACCCAGTACTTC. The variable domain in full, completed from reference TRBV14 and TRBJ2-5, reads EAGVTQFPSHSVIEKGQTVTLRCDPISGHDNLYWYRRVMGKEIKFLLHFVKESKQDESGMPNNRFLAERTGGTYSTLKVQPAELEDSGVYFCASSPLPGTSGVLETQYFGPGTRLLVL.

This clone occurred a few times. The chain joins TRBV10-3 to TRBJ2-7, with TRBD1 as a possible D gene (6 bases). CDR1 and CDR2 (germline): ENHRY, SYGVKD. The CDR3 spans 13 residues. Deletions cut 8 bases from V and 3 bases from J, with 14 bases between. CDR3 protein: CAIRGGTIYEQYF. CDR3 bases: TGTGCCATCCGAGGGGGAACAATCTACGAGCAGTACTTC.